The rows below give T cell receptor beta chains drawn from one sample of a study of T cell repertoires in cytomegalovirus infection. TCRdb passed the reads through MiXCR, listing each CDR3 protein once. This table has 110,000 to 150,000 distinct CDR3 sequences, 6.5% appearing once. Sequenced sample: PBMCs. The origin of the receptors is a human donor in good health (CMV status not recorded). Some clones in this sample may be carry-over from other donors' samples. The CDR3 runs from the conserved cysteine through the conserved F or W.

V	J	CDR3
TRBV2	TRBJ1-6	CASSLQGDRGSPLHF
TRBV7-2	TRBJ2-7	CASSPRGLAGGYEQYF
TRBV5-1	TRBJ2-1	CASSSQGEQFF
TRBV6-1	TRBJ2-7	CASSYLGGYEQYF
TRBV20-1	TRBJ1-2	CSALEGAKYGYTF
TRBV11-2	TRBJ2-4	CASSLVVSRNIQYF
TRBV5-6	TRBJ2-5	CASSFPGQGVAQYF
TRBV20-1	TRBJ2-7	CSATKAYEQYF
TRBV7-9	TRBJ1-4	CASSPWTAEKLFF
TRBV27	TRBJ1-6	CASKGQGHFSYNSPLHF
TRBV12-3/TRBV12-4	TRBJ2-5	CASSFSGKETQYF
TRBV19	TRBJ2-5	CASSIGASSETQYF
TRBV7-2	TRBJ2-5	CASSQGSGGQETQYF
TRBV12-5	TRBJ2-3	CASWEGFTDSTDTQYF
TRBV5-4	TRBJ1-1	CASSSGLNTEAFF
TRBV7-2	TRBJ2-7	CASSFRSGNYEQYF
TRBV10-3	TRBJ1-4	CATANPVGTNEKLFF